The 15 T cell receptor beta chains below all came from one sample that was sequenced in a study of cytomegalovirus exposure and HLA in healthy donors. Use of 60 Vbeta and 13 Jbeta primers characterized the PCR. Clones were read by immunoSEQ multiplex PCR, and TCRdb kept only the in-frame ones, dropping some. Of under 200,000 clones in the sample, about 76% were seen once. Material for sequencing was PBMCs. All receptors derive from a male donor in good health and CMV-seropositive.

The rearrangement links TRBV6-5 to TRBJ2-5; D is perhaps TRBD1 (5 bases). The DNA end favors TRBJ2-7, so the J call may be wrong. The CDR3 consists of 14 residues. CDR1 is MNHEY, CDR2 SVGAGI, per germline. The chain's CDR3 is CASSLGVRRYEQYF. The CDR3 region has the DNA TGTGCCAGCAGTCTAGGGGTTCGGCGCTACGAGCAGTACTTC.

The chain employs TRBV19 and TRBJ2-7, with TRBD2 identical over 9 bases. In germline, CDR1 is LNHDA, CDR2 SQIVND (reference sequence). The CDR3 totals 15 residues. With V trimmed by 4 bases and J by 2 bases, 6 bases remained unmatched. The CDR3 DNA is TGTGCCAGTAGTACCAGACTAGCGGACACCTACGAGCAGTACTTC. Its protein product is CASSTRLADTYEQYF. Full variable domain (missing parts from reference TRBV19 and TRBJ2-7): DGGITQSPKYLFRKEGQNVTLSCEQNLNHDAMYWYRQDPGQGLRLIYYSQIVNDFQKGDIAEGYSVSREKKESFPLTVTSAQKNPTAFYLCASSTRLADTYEQYFGPGTRLTVT.

The chain combines TRBV7-2 with TRBJ1-2; a weak D match, TRBD1 (5 bases). Trimming took off 4 bases at V and 2 bases at J, with 17 bases between the two ends. The germline CDR1 and CDR2 sequences are SGHTA and FQGNSA. The CDR3 loop spans 16 amino acids. CDR3 sequence (DNA): TGTGCCAGCAGCTCATTACAGGCCAGGCTGAACTATGGCTACACCTTC. Translated: CASSSLQARLNYGYTF.

The rearrangement uses TRBV18 and TRBJ1-1; no definite D call. The CDR3 contains 15 residues. Germline CDR1 is KGHSH and CDR2 is LQKENI. The V gene lost 3 bases and the J gene lost 2 bases, with 13 bases spanning the gap. CDR3 residues: CASSPLREGNTEAFF. The CDR3 DNA is TGTGCCAGCTCACCCCTTAGGGAGGGAAACACTGAAGCTTTCTTT.

The chain employs TRBV9 and TRBJ2-3, with D possibly TRBD1 on 6 matching bases. The V and J ends lost 5 bases and 4 bases respectively, with 17 bases between them. Germline V CDR1 and CDR2: SGDLS, YYNGEE. This CDR3 comprises 15 residues. CDR3 region: CASRASGTKSDTQYF. For the CDR3, the DNA is TGTGCCAGCAGGGCTTCGGGGACAAAATCAGATACGCAGTATTTT.

CDR3 amino acids: CASSEYPGSSGKLFF. The CDR3 DNA reads as TGTGCCAGCAGTGAATACCCGGGATCCTCCGGAAAACTGTTTTTT. The chain recombines TRBV2 with TRBJ1-4; D not resolved. V lost 2 bases, J lost 10 bases, and 17 bases lay in between. This CDR3 has 15 amino acids. Germline V lookup: CDR1 SNHLY, CDR2 FYNNEI.

This rearrangement joins TRBV9 to TRBJ1-1, with a possible D match to TRBD1 (6 bases). The CDR3 has 16 residues. The ends were cut back, 0 bases at V and 5 bases at J, with 17 bases in the middle. CDR1 SGDLS and CDR2 YYNGEE come from the germline V gene. The chain's CDR3 is CASSVATGQKGTEAFF. The CDR3 nucleotides read TGTGCCAGCAGCGTAGCTACGGGACAAAAGGGAACTGAAGCTTTCTTT.

This clone was picked up a small number of times. V and J are TRBV30 and TRBJ1-1; D possibly corresponds to TRBD1 (6 bases). V was shortened by 0 bases and J by 7 bases, with 6 bases between the two germline ends. CDR3 size: 11 residues. Looked up from germline, CDR1 is GTSNPN and CDR2 is SVGIG (reference sequence). The CDR3 DNA follows: TGTGCCTGGAGTGTAGGGGGTGAAGCTTTCTTT. It yields the protein CAWSVGGEAFF. The full variable domain, rest sourced from reference TRBV30 and TRBJ1-1, is SQTIHQWPATLVQPVGSPLSLECTVEGTSNPNLYWYRQAAGRGLQLLFYSVGIGQISSEVPQNLSASRPQDRQFILSSKKLLLSDSGFYLCAWSVGGEAFFGQGTRLTVV.

This clone came up once. This sequence joins TRBV29-1 and TRBJ1-4; weak D call: TRBD1 (6 bases). This CDR3 region has 12 residues. The V end was cut by 5 bases, the J end by 7 bases, with 11 bases between. Per germline, CDR1 SQVTM and CDR2 ANQGSEA. The CDR3 sequence is CSVTTGFEKLFF. The CDR3, as DNA: TGCAGCGTTACCACAGGGTTTGAAAAACTGTTTTTT.

The sample holds a few counts of this clone. V is TRBV7-6 and J is TRBJ2-3; a possible D gene is TRBD2 (6 bases). Trimming pared 5 bases from V and 6 bases from J, leaving 18 bases between. The CDR3 totals 15 residues. Germline CDR1 and CDR2: SGHVS and FNYEAQ. The CDR3 here is CASSLGDFLEDTQYF. As DNA, the CDR3 is TGTGCCAGCAGCCTAGGGGACTTCCTGGAGGATACGCAGTATTTT.

The CDR3 reads CASRGLGPGELFF. CDR3 nucleotide sequence: TGTGCCAGCAGAGGACTAGGGCCCGGGGAGCTGTTTTTT. This chain uses TRBV27 with TRBJ2-2, with 7 bases aligning to TRBD2. CDR1 MNHEY and CDR2 SMNVEV come from the germline V gene (reference sequence). The CDR3 spans 13 residues. J was trimmed by 6 bases and V by 6 bases; bases with no gene match: 4.

V and J are TRBV15 and TRBJ2-2, with D tentatively TRBD2 (6 bases). The CDR3 totals 17 residues. Germline V gene lookup returns CDR1 LNHNV and CDR2 YYDKDF (reference sequence). The V and J ends lost 0 bases and 8 bases respectively, with 19 bases between them. The CDR3 region has the DNA TGTGCCACCAGCAGAGATAGGCGCGGGGCCGGGGGAGGGGAGCTGTTTTTT. It specifies CATSRDRRGAGGGELFF.

In its sample, this clone was seen a few times. J is TRBJ1-5 and V is TRBV19; D is uncertain. The CDR3 is made up of 13 amino acids. The V gene lost 3 bases and the J gene lost 7 bases, with 10 bases spanning the gap. Germline V gives CDR1 LNHDA, CDR2 SQIVND (reference sequence). The DNA of the CDR3 is TGTGCCAGTAGTATGGGCCAGTCCCAGCCCCAGCATTTT. Its translation is CASSMGQSQPQHF.

This clone was seen more than once but under ten times. This sequence joins TRBV5-1 and TRBJ2-7; no clear D gene. This CDR3 has 19 amino acids. Trimming removed 6 bases from V and 0 bases from J, with 28 bases in between. The germline gives CDR1 SGHRS, CDR2 YFSETQ. The DNA of the CDR3 is TGCGCCAGCACCCCAGTTGGCGGCGTCTCTTCTAGAAGCTCCTACGAGCAGTACTTC. Its protein product is CASTPVGGVSSRSSYEQYF.

The V call is TRBV7-2, the J call TRBJ1-2, with TRBD1 matching over 12 bases. The CDR3 loop spans 15 amino acids. V was clipped by 1 base and J by 7 bases; unmatched bases: 4. The V gene's germline CDR1 is SGHTA and CDR2 FQGNSA. As DNA, the CDR3 is TGTGCCAGCAGCTTAGGGGGACAGGGGGCCATTGGCTACACCTTC. Translated, it gives CASSLGGQGAIGYTF.